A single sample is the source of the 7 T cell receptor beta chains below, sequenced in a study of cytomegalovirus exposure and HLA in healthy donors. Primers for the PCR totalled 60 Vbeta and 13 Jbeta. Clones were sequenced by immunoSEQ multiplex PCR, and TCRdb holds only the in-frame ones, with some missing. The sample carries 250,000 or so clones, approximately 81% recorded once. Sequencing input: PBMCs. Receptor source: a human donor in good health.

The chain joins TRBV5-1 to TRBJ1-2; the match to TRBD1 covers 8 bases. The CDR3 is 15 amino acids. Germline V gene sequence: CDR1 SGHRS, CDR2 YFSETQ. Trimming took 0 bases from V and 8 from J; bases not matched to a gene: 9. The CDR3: CASSLDRQGMVGYTF. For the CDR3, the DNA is TGCGCCAGCAGCTTGGACCGACAGGGGATGGTAGGCTACACCTTC.

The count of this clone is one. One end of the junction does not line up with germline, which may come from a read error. The CDR3 loop reads CASSRGTGLDTQYF. In DNA, the CDR3 is TGTGCTAGCAGTCGTGGGACAGGGCTAGATACGCAGTATTTT. The rearrangement links TRBV7-7 to TRBJ2-3; 9 bases are a match to TRBD1. Germline-derived CDR1 and CDR2 are SSHAT and FNYEAQ (reference sequence). This CDR3 has 14 residues.

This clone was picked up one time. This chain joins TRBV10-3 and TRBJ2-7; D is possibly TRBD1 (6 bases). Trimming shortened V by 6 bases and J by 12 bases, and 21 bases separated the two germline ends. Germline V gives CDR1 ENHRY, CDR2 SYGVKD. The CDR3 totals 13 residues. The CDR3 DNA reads TGTGCCATCAGCCGCGCGGTCGGGGACAAGGGGTACTTC. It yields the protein CAISRAVGDKGYF.

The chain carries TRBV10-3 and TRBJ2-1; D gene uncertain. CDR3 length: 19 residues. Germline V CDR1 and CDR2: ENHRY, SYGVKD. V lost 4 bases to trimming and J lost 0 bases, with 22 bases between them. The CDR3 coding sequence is TGTGCCATCAGTGTACCCCTAGTAACTGCTTCCAGCTCCTACAATGAGCAGTTCTTC. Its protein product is CAISVPLVTASSSYNEQFF.

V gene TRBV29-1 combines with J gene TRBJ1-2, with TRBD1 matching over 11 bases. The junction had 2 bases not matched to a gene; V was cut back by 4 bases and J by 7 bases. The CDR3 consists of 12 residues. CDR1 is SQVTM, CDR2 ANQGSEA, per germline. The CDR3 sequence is CSVGTGGVGYTF. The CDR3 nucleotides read TGCAGCGTTGGGACAGGGGGCGTTGGCTACACCTTC.

CDR3 coding DNA: TGCGCCAGCAGCTTGGCCGGAGTTAGACTAGCGGGAGAGAATGAGCAGTTCTTC. It is translated as CASSLAGVRLAGENEQFF. The J gene is TRBJ2-1, the V gene TRBV5-1, with 12 bases fitting TRBD2. Germline V gives CDR1 SGHRS, CDR2 YFSETQ. This CDR3 has 18 amino acids. The junction had 11 bases not matched to a gene; V was cut back by 0 bases and J by 7 bases.

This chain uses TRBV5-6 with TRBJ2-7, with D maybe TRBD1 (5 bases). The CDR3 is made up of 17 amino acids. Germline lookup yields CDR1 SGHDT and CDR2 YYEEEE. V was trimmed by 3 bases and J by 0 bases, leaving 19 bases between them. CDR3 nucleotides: TGTGCCAGCAGCTCCTCATCCCCAGGGCCGCGCTCCTACGAGCAGTACTTC. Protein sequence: CASSSSSPGPRSYEQYF.